These T cell receptor beta chains were read from a single sample in a study of shared clonotypes between healthy human individuals. Method: immunoSEQ multiplex PCR; TCRdb's copy keeps in-frame clones and lacks some. This sample has around 2.5 million clones, with roughly 93% found just once. What was sequenced was naive CD4+ T cells from PBMCs. These TCRs come from a man aged 18 to 30 in good health. Some clones in this sample may be carry-over from other donors' samples. Each CDR3 is given with its conserved first and last residue. A D gene is named only where the DNA matches it firmly. The size of a clone is reported for some rows only, either as once, few or many, or as a class for expanded clones.

v_gene	abundance	j_gene	d_gene	CDR3aa	CDR3nt
TRBV7-8	NA	TRBJ1-1	NA	CASSSPGRGRTEAFF	TGTGCCAGCAGCTCGCCGGGCAGGGGAAGGACTGAAGCTTTCTTT
TRBV13	NA	TRBJ2-3	NA	CASSTSWPEPDTQYF	TGTGCCAGCAGTACTTCCTGGCCGGAGCCAGATACGCAGTATTTT
TRBV5-6	NA	TRBJ1-5	NA	CASSLGRRNQPQHF	TGTGCCAGCAGCTTAGGACGCCGCAATCAGCCCCAGCATTTT
TRBV6-5	NA	TRBJ2-4	NA	CASSYSTGRQNIQYF	TGTGCCAGCAGTTACTCGACGGGGAGGCAAAACATTCAGTACTTC
TRBV29-1	NA	TRBJ2-3	TRBD2	CSVSGTSGPIITDTQYF	TGCAGCGTCTCCGGGACTAGCGGCCCAATTATCACAGATACGCAGTATTTT
TRBV7-3	NA	TRBJ2-6	NA	CASSLVGPSSGANVLTF	TGTGCCAGCAGCTTAGTGGGACCCAGCTCTGGGGCCAACGTCCTGACTTTC
TRBV19	NA	TRBJ1-3	TRBD1	CASSAPGQGSGNTIYF	TGTGCCAGTAGTGCCCCGGGACAGGGGTCTGGAAACACCATATATTTT
TRBV4-1	NA	TRBJ1-6	NA	CASSQAAGDNSPLHF	TGCGCCAGCAGCCAAGCGGCAGGGGATAATTCACCCCTCCACTTT
TRBV5-1	NA	TRBJ2-7	TRBD1	CASSLVQGAGGGAEQYF	TGCGCCAGCAGCTTGGTACAGGGGGCGGGCGGAGGGGCCGAGCAGTACTTC
TRBV27	NA	TRBJ1-5	NA	CASSLYPPIWPQHF	TGTGCCAGCAGCCTCTATCCGCCCATTTGGCCCCAGCATTTT
TRBV28	NA	TRBJ2-2	TRBD2	CASSRGTSVSGELFF	TGTGCCAGCAGCCGTGGGACTAGCGTAAGCGGGGAGCTGTTTTTT
TRBV5-1	NA	TRBJ2-3	TRBD1	CASRSGTGVDTQYF	TGCGCCAGCAGATCCGGGACAGGGGTAGATACGCAGTATTTT
TRBV29-1	NA	TRBJ2-3	NA	CSVELGHDTQYF	TGCAGCGTTGAATTGGGGCACGATACGCAGTATTTT
TRBV2	once	TRBJ1-2	NA	CASSLQGGSNYGYTF	TGTGCCAGCAGTTTACAGGGAGGCTCTAACTATGGCTACACCTTC
TRBV7-9	NA	TRBJ2-4	NA	CASTSADRRAWDIQYF	TGTGCCAGCACCTCAGCCGACCGGAGGGCCTGGGACATTCAGTACTTC
TRBV11-1	NA	TRBJ2-3	NA	CASSPDSQTSTDTQYF	TGTGCCAGCAGTCCTGACAGCCAGACTAGCACAGATACGCAGTATTTT
TRBV5-1	NA	TRBJ1-1	NA	CASSLIAGSMNTEAFF	TGCGCCAGCAGCTTGATAGCAGGGTCAATGAACACTGAAGCTTTCTTT
TRBV9	NA	TRBJ2-3	TRBD2	CASSVLAGASTDTQYF	TGTGCCAGCAGCGTTCTAGCGGGAGCTAGCACAGATACGCAGTATTTT
TRBV27	once	TRBJ2-7	NA	CASSFHAPAGQGKQYF	TGTGCCAGCAGTTTCCACGCCCCAGCGGGACAAGGCAAGCAGTACTTC
TRBV19	NA	TRBJ2-7	TRBD1	CASRQGLSSYEQYF	TGTGCCAGCCGACAGGGGCTGAGCTCCTACGAGCAGTACTTC
TRBV7-6	NA	TRBJ2-3	NA	CASSLDGSGGSDTQYF	TGTGCCAGCAGCTTAGACGGGAGTGGCGGGTCAGATACGCAGTATTTT
TRBV7-9	NA	TRBJ2-3	NA	CASSLRTDTQYF	TGTGCCAGCAGCCTCCGCACAGATACGCAGTATTTT